This record concerns one T cell receptor (beta chain) sequence. This clonotype was seen a few times. Its antigen is unknown. It has no much larger one-base neighbor in the sample; base qualities were not kept. This record comes from a study of blood T cells in healthy people across ages (dated by TCRdb to between 2014 and 2017). With respect to the entire study: Template switching captured roughly one uniquely barcoded TCR beta cDNA molecule per two T cells in model experiments. The study measured age-related changes in TCR beta repertoire diversity using deep sequencing normalized with unique cDNA molecular identifiers. Donors were grouped into four age groups: young (average approximately 15 years), middle-aged (39), aged (around 62) and long-lived (around 80). To avoid experimental bias, donors of different ages were spread randomly across the sequencing lanes. For two donors (one aged 18 to 30 and one aged 80 or older), the study analyzed two additional independent replicas of 1 million unique cDNA reads from the same blood draw. Beyond this particular receptor, the publication reports: Conclusive comparison of naive and antigen-experienced compartments was prevented by the profiling of bulk unsorted PBMCs. A strong correlation was found between observed TCR beta diversity and the percentage of naive T cells measured by flow cytometry. Compared with the aged group, the long-lived group had more naive CD4+ T cells, fewer expanded clones and increased TCR diversity, suggesting age selection. Estimates of total diversity from one million sequenced T cells were regarded as lower bounds and underestimates. As age increased, observed TCR beta diversity per million T cells dropped in a roughly linear way, and a significant reduction was already evident by age roughly 40. Because donor CMV infection status was unknown, age-related changes in expanded clonotypes were potentially confounded.

V drops 0 bases and J drops 2 bases, leaving 10 bases in between. Taken from the germline V gene, the CDR1 and CDR2 loops are SGHDN and FVKESK. Reading from cysteine to phenylalanine, the CDR3 counts 15 amino acids. Only the CDR3 DNA is retained, 45 bases long and in frame from the first base. The donors were some 39 Caucasian individuals from Russia, aged 6 to 90 years, who were systemically healthy. Each donor gave about 9.2 milliliters of peripheral blood, drawn into EDTA-treated Vacutainer tubes. Ficoll-Paque density-gradient centrifugation was used to isolate PBMCs, with at least 6.5 million per sample. Total RNA was extracted from PBMCs with Trizol reagent, with at least 6 micrograms obtained per sample. Naive CD45RAhigh/CD27high T cell percentages were measured by flow cytometry on a PBMC aliquot from every donor. Library creation used 5' RACE. This sample was sequenced with an Illumina HiSeq 2500. A second PCR of roughly 7 to 11 cycles was performed with a sample-barcoded 5' primer and a J-beta primer mix. A template-switch 5' adaptor carrying 12 random nucleotides introduced a unique molecular identifier onto each TCR beta cDNA molecule. Each sample yielded at least 2.5 million CDR3-containing paired-end reads. First-strand cDNA was synthesized from all RNA with the Mint cDNA synthesis kit, primed by a TRBC-specific oligonucleotide. All cDNA was treated with uracil-DNA glycosylase and then went through a first 18-cycle PCR with the universal primers M1SS and BC2_uni_R. Per the source publication's procedure: Each sample was normalized by randomly selecting 1 million high-quality reads, each carrying a distinct molecular identifier. Reads with shared molecular identifiers were discarded instead of being binned into consensus sequences. MiTCR, set to a Q25 quality threshold and the strictest error-elimination algorithm, was used for CDR3 identification, clonotype clustering and error correction. A nonparametric unseen species model with Euler transformation was used to estimate a lower bound on total TCR beta diversity. In TCRdb, the public reads were trimmed at Q25 with fastp and aligned with MiXCR, with productive beta chains retained. Rows are combined by CDR3 protein, so each entry shows the most common genes and DNA. Here the V and J calls rest on TCRdb's processing, not on the authors' analysis. The sample profile shows more than 1,400,000 distinct CDR3 sequences; roughly 40% of them were found once. The ten largest clones take up 7% to 9% of the sample.

The chain links TRBV14 with TRBJ1-2; the D gene cannot be named for sure. The sample taken for sequencing was blood. The clonotype originates from a woman younger than 35 in good health. The nucleotides are TGTGCCAGCAGCCAAGATTGGACTGGAAACTATGGCTACACCTTC. Translated, this is CASSQDWTGNYGYTF.